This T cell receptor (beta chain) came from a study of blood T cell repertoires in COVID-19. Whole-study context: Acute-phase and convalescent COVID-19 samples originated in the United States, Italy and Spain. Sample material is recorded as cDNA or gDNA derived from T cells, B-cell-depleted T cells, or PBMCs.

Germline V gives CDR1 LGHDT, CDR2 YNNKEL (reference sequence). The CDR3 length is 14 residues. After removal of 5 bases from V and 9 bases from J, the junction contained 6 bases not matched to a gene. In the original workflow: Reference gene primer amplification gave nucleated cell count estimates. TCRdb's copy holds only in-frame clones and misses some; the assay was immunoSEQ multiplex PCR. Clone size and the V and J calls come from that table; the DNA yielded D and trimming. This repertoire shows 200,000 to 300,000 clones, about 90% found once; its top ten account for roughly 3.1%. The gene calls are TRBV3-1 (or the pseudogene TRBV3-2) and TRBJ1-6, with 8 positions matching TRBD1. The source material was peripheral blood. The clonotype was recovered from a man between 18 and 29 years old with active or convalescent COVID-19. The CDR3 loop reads CASSNSQGGSPLHF. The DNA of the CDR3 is TGTGCCAGCAGCAACTCACAGGGGGGTTCACCCCTCCACTTT.